These 30 T cell receptor beta chains came from one sample sequenced in a study of blood T cell repertoires in COVID-19. Data came from immunoSEQ multiplex PCR; TCRdb stores just in-frame clones and leaves some out. Among some 120,000 clones, 88% were seen once, and the ten largest hold 7.6%. The sample taken for sequencing was peripheral blood. Receptors were obtained from a man in his fifties with acute or convalescent COVID-19.

The chain carries TRBV5-1 and TRBJ1-1; possibly TRBD1 for D (6 bases). V was shortened by 0 bases and J by 1 base, with 16 bases between the two germline ends. This CDR3 is built from 17 residues. Germline-derived CDR1 and CDR2 are SGHRS and YFSETQ. Written as DNA, the CDR3 is TGCGCCAGCAGCTTGGGTGAGACAGGTCTCACGAACACTGAAGCTTTCTTT. Its protein product is CASSLGETGLTNTEAFF.

The DNA of the CDR3 is TGTGCCAGCAGCTTATCGCAGGGAAACACCATATATTTT. Translating gives CASSLSQGNTIYF. The chain couples TRBV7-9 to TRBJ1-3; D remains unclear. The germline gives CDR1 SEHNR, CDR2 FQNEAQ (reference sequence). The CDR3 consists of 13 residues. Trimming took 2 bases from V and 4 from J, leaving 6 bases between them. Drawing the rest from reference TRBV7-9 and TRBJ1-3, the complete variable domain is DTGVSQNPRHKITKRGQNVTFRCDPISEHNRLYWYRQTLGQGPEFLTYFQNEAQLEKSRLLSDRFSAERPKGSFSTLEIQRTEQGDSAMYLCASSLSQGNTIYFGEGSWLTVV.

This sequence joins TRBV5-1 and TRBJ1-4; D is undetermined. Per the germline V gene, CDR1 is SGHRS and CDR2 is YFSETQ. The CDR3 totals 13 residues. The V end was cut by 0 bases, the J end by 12 bases, with 12 bases between. The CDR3 DNA reads as TGCGCCAGCAGCTTGGTGGACGTCGGGGAACTGTTTTTT. Translation gives CASSLVDVGELFF.

This rearrangement joins TRBV6-5 to TRBJ2-1, with 11 bases lining up with TRBD2. The junction had 6 bases not matched to a gene; V was cut back by 7 bases and J by 4 bases. Germline V gives CDR1 MNHEY, CDR2 SVGAGI. The CDR3 sequence is 15 residues long. This CDR3 reads CASTGGLAGYNEQFF. The CDR3 DNA is TGTGCCAGCACGGGTGGACTAGCGGGTTACAATGAGCAGTTCTTC.

This chain joins TRBV6-5 and TRBJ2-1; perhaps TRBD1 as D (6 bases). The V end lost 6 bases, the J end lost 6 bases, and 12 bases lay between the germline ends. Looked up from germline, CDR1 is MNHEY and CDR2 is SVGAGI. This CDR3 contains 13 residues. The CDR3 loop is CASSSSGVNEQFF. The CDR3 DNA sequence: TGTGCCAGCAGCTCGTCAGGGGTCAATGAGCAGTTCTTC.

This clone is a singleton in its sample. The chain is built from TRBV29-1 and TRBJ1-4; maybe TRBD1 (6 bases). V was shortened by 1 base and J by 8 bases, with 20 bases between the two germline ends. The CDR3 extends over 16 amino acids. CDR1 is SQVTM and CDR2 is ANQGSEA in the germline V gene. The CDR3 sequence is CSVEAGSGGEEEKLFF. The CDR3 bases are TGCAGCGTTGAAGCCGGGTCGGGGGGCGAGGAGGAAAAACTGTTTTTT.

The J gene is TRBJ1-2, the V gene TRBV5-1; TRBD1 might be the D (6 bases). There are 18 residues in the CDR3. The germline gives CDR1 SGHRS, CDR2 YFSETQ. The ends were cut back, 4 bases at V and 8 bases at J, with 30 bases in the middle. In DNA form, the CDR3 reads TGCGCCAGCAGCATCCAGACAGGTGGTAACCCCCCTATGCAGGGCTACACCTTC. Translated: CASSIQTGGNPPMQGYTF.

The chain carries TRBV30 and TRBJ1-1, with D uncertain. Germline CDR1 reads GTSNPN; CDR2 reads SVGIG (reference sequence). CDR3 length equals 12 residues. V lost 0 bases and J lost 11, with 13 bases in between. CDR3 sequence reads: CAWSVHEGEAFF. The CDR3 DNA reads as TGTGCCTGGAGTGTACATGAGGGTGAGGCTTTCTTT.

This clone turned up a few times. The chain couples TRBV7-6 to TRBJ2-1, with 11 bases identical to TRBD2. In germline, CDR1 is SGHVS, CDR2 FNYEAQ. The CDR3 covers 15 residues. The junction had 5 bases not matched to a gene; V was cut back by 5 bases and J by 5 bases. The CDR3 bases are TGTGCCAGCAGCCTTAGCGGGGGGGGCCACAATGAGCAGTTCTTC. Translated, it gives CASSLSGGGHNEQFF.

The chain recombines TRBV24-1 with TRBJ1-2, with TRBD1 as a possible D gene (6 bases). V was clipped by 3 bases and J by 4 bases, with 20 bases between them. The CDR3 runs 17 residues. Germline V gene data show CDR1 as KGHDR and CDR2 as SFDVKD. CDR3 DNA: TGTGCCACCAGTGATAGCGGGGTATGGGGGCGGCTCTATGGCTACACCTTC. Amino acid sequence: CATSDSGVWGRLYGYTF.

This chain joins TRBV15 and TRBJ2-7; the D gene is possibly TRBD1 (6 bases). This CDR3 is 13 amino acids long. Trimming cost V 0 bases and J 4 bases, with 7 bases left between them. Germline lookup yields CDR1 LNHNV and CDR2 YYDKDF (reference sequence). The CDR3 DNA follows: TGTGCCACCAGCAGAGAACAGGGATACGAGCAGTACTTC. This codes for CATSREQGYEQYF.

The chain couples TRBV15 to TRBJ2-5, with a tentative D call TRBD2 (6 bases). CDR1 is LNHNV, CDR2 YYDKDF, per germline (reference sequence). There are 14 residues in the CDR3. The V end lost 1 base, the J end lost 5 bases, and 11 bases lay between the germline ends. The DNA for the CDR3 is TGTGCCACCAGCAGAGCAGGAGGGCCGGAGACCCAGTACTTC. It encodes CATSRAGGPETQYF.

The chain employs TRBV5-1 and TRBJ2-1, with 11 bases lining up with TRBD2. Trimming at V came to 6 bases and at J to 3 bases, leaving 5 bases not matched to a gene. The CDR3 has 15 residues. CDR1 and CDR2 from the germline V gene are SGHRS and YFSETQ. CDR3 sequence (DNA): TGCGCCAGCACTACCGGGACTAGCGGCTACAATGAGCAGTTCTTC. This sequence encodes CASTTGTSGYNEQFF.

This chain joins TRBV30 and TRBJ1-1; 7 nucleotides agree with TRBD1. Germline CDR1 GTSNPN, CDR2 SVGIG (reference sequence). The CDR3 runs to 14 residues. The CDR3 coding sequence is TGTGCGTCAGTTCCCGACAGGGAGCTCACTGAAGCTTTCTTT. This codes for CASVPDRELTEAFF.

This chain uses TRBV5-8 with TRBJ1-5; 8 bases agree with TRBD1. The germline CDR1 and CDR2 sequences are SGHTS and YDEGEE. V was clipped by 1 base and J by 1 base; unmatched bases: 4. This CDR3 is 16 amino acids long. The CDR3 here is CASSLKRQGSNQPQHF. DNA for the CDR3: TGTGCCAGCAGCTTGAAGCGACAGGGGAGCAATCAGCCCCAGCATTTT.

This clone was recorded once. CDR3 region: CASTITGGGYYEQYF. Written as DNA, the CDR3 is TGTGCCAGCACCATAACAGGGGGCGGATACTACGAGCAGTACTTC. This sequence joins TRBV2 and TRBJ2-7; 9 bases fit TRBD1. The CDR3 totals 15 residues. CDR1 and CDR2 (germline): SNHLY, FYNNEI. V trimming: 7 bases; J trimming: 3 bases; junction bases outside the gene matches: 10.

The chain employs TRBV27 and TRBJ2-7; 9 nucleotides align to TRBD1. This CDR3 region has 16 residues. The germline CDR1 and CDR2 sequences are MNHEY and SMNVEV (reference sequence). With 5 bases clipped from V and 2 bases from J, the junction kept 10 bases outside the gene matches. The CDR3 DNA reads TGTGCCAGCAGTGCATCCCGGGACAGGGTTGCCTACGAGCAGTACTTC. Its protein is CASSASRDRVAYEQYF.

This rearrangement joins TRBV7-2 to TRBJ2-1; D is possibly TRBD2 (6 bases). Between the trimmed V and J ends, which lost 1 base and 5 bases, there was a span of 15 bases. Per the germline V gene, CDR1 is SGHTA and CDR2 is FQGNSA. The CDR3 has 16 amino acids. The CDR3 is CASSLGVWRENNEQFF. The CDR3 DNA is TGTGCCAGCAGCTTAGGGGTGTGGAGGGAAAACAATGAGCAGTTCTTC. The whole variable domain, remainder taken from reference TRBV7-2 and TRBJ2-1, is GAGVSQSPSNKVTEKGKDVELRCDPISGHTALYWYRQSLGQGLEFLIYFQGNSAPDKSGLPSDRFSAERTGGSVSTLTIQRTQQEDSAVYLCASSLGVWRENNEQFFGPGTRLTVL.

The gene calls are TRBV6-5 and TRBJ2-1, with 9 nucleotides matching TRBD1. The CDR3 spans 16 residues. V was pared by 4 bases and J by 2 bases, with 6 bases of the junction left unmatched. Germline loops: CDR1 MNHEY, CDR2 SVGAGI. The CDR3 sequence is CASSSRTGEAYNEQFF. CDR3 DNA: TGTGCCAGCAGTTCCCGGACAGGGGAAGCCTACAATGAGCAGTTCTTC.

The rearrangement links TRBV29-1 to TRBJ2-7; 9 nucleotides align to TRBD1. Unmatched junction bases numbered 6, after V lost 6 bases and J lost 0 bases. This CDR3 has 14 amino acids. CDR1 and CDR2 from the germline V gene are SQVTM and ANQGSEA. In DNA, the CDR3 is TGCAGCGTCAGACGGGGACAGGGCTCCTACGAGCAGTACTTC. Residues: CSVRRGQGSYEQYF.

V gene TRBV19 combines with J gene TRBJ1-5; D ambiguous. The CDR3 has 14 amino acids. The V end was cut by 5 bases, the J end by 3 bases, with 11 bases between. From germline, CDR1 is LNHDA and CDR2 SQIVND (reference sequence). The chain's CDR3 is CASSVDTSNQPQHF. For the CDR3, the DNA is TGTGCCAGTAGTGTTGACACTTCCAATCAGCCCCAGCATTTT.

The chain employs TRBV7-6 and TRBJ1-1, with 7 bases that match TRBD1. The CDR3 has 15 residues. The germline V gene has CDR1 SGHVS and CDR2 FNYEAQ. The V gene end was trimmed by 4 bases and the J gene end by 0 bases; junction bases not matched to a gene: 5. The CDR3 region has the DNA TGTGCCAGCAGCTCCCGACAGGGTATGAACACTGAAGCTTTCTTT. The encoded protein is CASSSRQGMNTEAFF.

This clone was seen only once. The chain employs TRBV2 and TRBJ1-2; maybe TRBD1 (6 bases). There are 13 residues in the CDR3. Trimming took 8 bases from V and 4 from J, leaving 14 bases between them. The germline V gene encodes CDR1 SNHLY and CDR2 FYNNEI. The CDR3: CASSSGGAYGYTF. CDR3 nucleotides: TGTGCCAGCTCATCGGGGGGGGCCTATGGCTACACCTTC.

The rearrangement uses TRBV5-4 and TRBJ1-1; TRBD1 agrees at 7 bases. The CDR3 is 16 amino acids. V shed 0 bases, J shed 8 bases, and the junction held 13 bases outside the gene matches. Germline CDR1 is SGHNT and CDR2 is YYREEE (reference sequence). Here the CDR3 reads CASSLGGTKRQGEAFF. In DNA, the CDR3 is TGTGCCAGCAGCTTGGGGGGGACAAAACGACAGGGCGAAGCTTTCTTT.

The chain joins TRBV7-8 to TRBJ1-1; no clear D gene. Trimming cost V 2 bases and J 0 bases, with 4 bases left between them. The CDR3 loop spans 13 amino acids. Looked up from germline, CDR1 is SGHVS and CDR2 is FQNEAQ. The CDR3 nucleotides are TGTGCCAGCAGCTTATACTTGAACACTGAAGCTTTCTTT. It is translated as CASSLYLNTEAFF.

The chain has TRBV3-1 (or the pseudogene TRBV3-2) and TRBJ1-6; weak D call: TRBD1 (5 bases). With 2 bases removed from V and 8 bases from J, the gap between germline ends came to 10 bases. In germline, CDR1 is LGHDT, CDR2 YNNKEL (reference sequence). This CDR3 comprises 14 residues. In DNA form, the CDR3 reads TGTGCCAGCAGCCAACGGGGGGAGCATTCACCCCTCCACTTT. The encoded protein is CASSQRGEHSPLHF.

The chain employs TRBV27 and TRBJ2-1; 9 bases agree with TRBD1. The CDR3 length is 17 residues. J gave up 7 bases and V 5 bases, and 15 bases lay outside the gene matches. Germline assignment: CDR1 MNHEY and CDR2 SMNVEV (reference sequence). CDR3 residues: CASSPGQGRGNWNEQFF. The CDR3 DNA reads as TGTGCCAGCAGTCCGGGACAGGGTAGGGGAAATTGGAATGAGCAGTTCTTC.

This chain joins TRBV2 and TRBJ1-5, with D perhaps TRBD1 (6 bases). The V gene's germline CDR1 is SNHLY and CDR2 FYNNEI. CDR3 length equals 14 residues. V lost 6 bases and J 4 bases, leaving 13 bases between the germline ends. CDR3 region: CASSERTENQPQHF. CDR3 sequence (DNA): TGTGCCAGCAGCGAAAGGACAGAGAATCAGCCCCAGCATTTT.

The rearrangement links TRBV19 to TRBJ2-2; the match to TRBD2 covers 7 bases. The CDR3 totals 15 residues. J gave up 4 bases and V 11 bases, and 13 bases lay outside the gene matches. Germline values: CDR1 LNHDA, CDR2 SQIVND (reference sequence). The CDR3 is CAVQTGRTSTGELFF. DNA for the CDR3: TGTGCCGTCCAAACCGGGAGGACGAGCACCGGGGAGCTGTTTTTT.

The rearrangement joins TRBV11-2 to TRBJ2-3, with D maybe TRBD1 (5 bases). V shed 1 base and J shed 7 bases, with 18 bases lying between them. Germline lookup yields CDR1 SGHAT and CDR2 FQNNGV. The CDR3 spans 16 residues. CDR3 in amino acids: CASSLVPGTGENTQYF. CDR3 nucleotide sequence: TGTGCCAGCAGCTTAGTGCCCGGCACAGGCGAAAATACGCAGTATTTT.